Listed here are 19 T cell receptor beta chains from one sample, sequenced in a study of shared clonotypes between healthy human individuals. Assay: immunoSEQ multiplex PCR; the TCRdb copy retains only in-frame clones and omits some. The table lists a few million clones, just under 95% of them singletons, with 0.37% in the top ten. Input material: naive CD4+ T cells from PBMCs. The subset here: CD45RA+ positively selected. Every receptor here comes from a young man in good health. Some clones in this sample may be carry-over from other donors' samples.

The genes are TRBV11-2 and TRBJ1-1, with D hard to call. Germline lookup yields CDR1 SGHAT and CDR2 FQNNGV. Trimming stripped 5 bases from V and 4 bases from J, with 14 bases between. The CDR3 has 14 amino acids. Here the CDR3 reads CASSPSGISTEAFF. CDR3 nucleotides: TGTGCCAGCAGCCCTTCCGGGATCAGCACTGAAGCTTTCTTT.

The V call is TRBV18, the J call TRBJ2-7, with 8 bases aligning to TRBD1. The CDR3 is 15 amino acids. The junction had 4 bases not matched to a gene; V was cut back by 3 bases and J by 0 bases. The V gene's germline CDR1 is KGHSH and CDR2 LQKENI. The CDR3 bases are TGTGCCAGCTCACCGGGACAGGCGGTCTCCTACGAGCAGTACTTC. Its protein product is CASSPGQAVSYEQYF.

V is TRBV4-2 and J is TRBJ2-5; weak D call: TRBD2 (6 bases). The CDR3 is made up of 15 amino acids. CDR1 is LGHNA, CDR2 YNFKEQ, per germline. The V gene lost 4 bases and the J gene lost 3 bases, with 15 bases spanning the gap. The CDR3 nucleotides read TGTGCCAGCAGCCCGCGGGACTTGGGGGAAGAGACCCAGTACTTC. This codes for CASSPRDLGEETQYF.

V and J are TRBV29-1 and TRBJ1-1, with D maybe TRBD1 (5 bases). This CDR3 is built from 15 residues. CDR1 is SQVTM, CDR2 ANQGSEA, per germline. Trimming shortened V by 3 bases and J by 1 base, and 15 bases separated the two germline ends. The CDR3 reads CSVERGGEPNTEAFF. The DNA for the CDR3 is TGCAGCGTTGAGAGGGGAGGGGAGCCGAACACTGAAGCTTTCTTT.

CDR3 loop: CASSPEKGVPLGYTF. The DNA of the CDR3 is TGTGCCAGCAGTCCAGAAAAAGGGGTTCCTCTTGGCTACACCTTC. The chain uses TRBV2 and TRBJ1-2; maybe TRBD1 (5 bases). This CDR3 region has 15 residues. Germline V gene data show CDR1 as SNHLY and CDR2 as FYNNEI. Trimming pared 5 bases from V and 7 bases from J, leaving 20 bases between.

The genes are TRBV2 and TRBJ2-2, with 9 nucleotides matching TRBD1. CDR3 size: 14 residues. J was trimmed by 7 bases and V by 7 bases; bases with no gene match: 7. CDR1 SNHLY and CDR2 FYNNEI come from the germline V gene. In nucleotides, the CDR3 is TGTGCCAGCACCGGGACAGGGCGTGACGGGGAGCTGTTTTTT. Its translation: CASTGTGRDGELFF.

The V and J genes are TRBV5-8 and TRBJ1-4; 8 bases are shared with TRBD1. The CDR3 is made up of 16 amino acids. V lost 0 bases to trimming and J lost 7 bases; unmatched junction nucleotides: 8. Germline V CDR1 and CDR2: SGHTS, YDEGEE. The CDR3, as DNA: TGTGCCAGCAGCTTGGGAGACAGGGGTCACCGTGAAAAACTGTTTTTT. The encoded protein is CASSLGDRGHREKLFF.

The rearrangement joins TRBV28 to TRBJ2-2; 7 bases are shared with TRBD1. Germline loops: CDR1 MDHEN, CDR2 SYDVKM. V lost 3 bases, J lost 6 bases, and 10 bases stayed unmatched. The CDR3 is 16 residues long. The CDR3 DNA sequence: TGTGCCAGCAGTTTCAGGGGGACATCTACGTCCGGGGAGCTGTTTTTT. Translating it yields CASSFRGTSTSGELFF. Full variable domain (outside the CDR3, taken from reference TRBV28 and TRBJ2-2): DVKVTQSSRYLVKRTGEKVFLECVQDMDHENMFWYRQDPGLGLRLIYFSYDVKMKEKGDIPEGYSVSREKKERFSLILESASTNQTSMYLCASSFRGTSTSGELFFGEGSRLTVL.

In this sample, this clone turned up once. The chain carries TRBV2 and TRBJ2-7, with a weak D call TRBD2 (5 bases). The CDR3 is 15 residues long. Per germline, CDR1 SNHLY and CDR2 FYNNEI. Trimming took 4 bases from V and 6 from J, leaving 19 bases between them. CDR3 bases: TGTGCCAGCAGTGCATCCGGGGTTATTGCGGTCGAGCAGTACTTC. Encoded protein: CASSASGVIAVEQYF. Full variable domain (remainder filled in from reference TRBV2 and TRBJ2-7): EPEVTQTPSHQVTQMGQEVILRCVPISNHLYFYWYRQILGQKVEFLVSFYNNEISEKSEIFDDQFSVERPDGSNFTLKIRSTKLEDSAMYFCASSASGVIAVEQYFGPGTRLTVT.

DNA for the CDR3: TGTGCCAGCAGTCCGCGCGGCGGGAGCTACCAAGAGACCCAGTACTTC. Translated: CASSPRGGSYQETQYF. The chain uses TRBV2 and TRBJ2-5; 7 nucleotides match TRBD2. The CDR3 sequence is 16 residues long. CDR1 is SNHLY and CDR2 is FYNNEI in the germline V gene. V was clipped by 5 bases and J by 0 bases; unmatched bases: 9.

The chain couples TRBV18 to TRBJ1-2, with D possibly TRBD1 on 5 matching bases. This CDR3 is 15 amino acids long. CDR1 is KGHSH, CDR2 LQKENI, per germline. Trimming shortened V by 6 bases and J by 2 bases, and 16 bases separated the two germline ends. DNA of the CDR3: TGTGCCAGCTCTAGGGACGGGATATCCAACTATGGCTACACCTTC. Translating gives CASSRDGISNYGYTF.

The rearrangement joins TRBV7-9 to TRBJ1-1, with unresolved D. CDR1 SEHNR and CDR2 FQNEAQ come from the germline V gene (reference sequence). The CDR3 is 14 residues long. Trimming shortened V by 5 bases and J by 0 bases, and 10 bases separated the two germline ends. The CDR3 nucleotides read TGTGCCAGCAGCCTAGTTGGCATGAACACTGAAGCTTTCTTT. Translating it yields CASSLVGMNTEAFF.

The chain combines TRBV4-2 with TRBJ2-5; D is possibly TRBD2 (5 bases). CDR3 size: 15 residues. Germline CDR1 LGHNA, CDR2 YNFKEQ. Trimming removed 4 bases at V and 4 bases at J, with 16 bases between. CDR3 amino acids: CASSPTTLAGETQYF. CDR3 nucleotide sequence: TGTGCCAGCAGCCCAACTACCCTAGCCGGAGAGACCCAGTACTTC.

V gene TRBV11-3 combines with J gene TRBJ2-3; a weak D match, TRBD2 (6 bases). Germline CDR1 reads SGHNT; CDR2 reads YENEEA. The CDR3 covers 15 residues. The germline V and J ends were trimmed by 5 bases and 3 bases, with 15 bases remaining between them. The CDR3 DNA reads TGTGCCAGCAGCCGTGTCCCCGGAGGGACAGATACGCAGTATTTT. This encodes CASSRVPGGTDTQYF.

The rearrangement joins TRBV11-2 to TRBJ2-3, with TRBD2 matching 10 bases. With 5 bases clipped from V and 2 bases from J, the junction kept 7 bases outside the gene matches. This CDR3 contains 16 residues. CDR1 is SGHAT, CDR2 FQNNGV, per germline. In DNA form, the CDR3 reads TGTGCCAGCAGCCCAATAGCGGGAGGTATCACAGATACGCAGTATTTT. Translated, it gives CASSPIAGGITDTQYF.

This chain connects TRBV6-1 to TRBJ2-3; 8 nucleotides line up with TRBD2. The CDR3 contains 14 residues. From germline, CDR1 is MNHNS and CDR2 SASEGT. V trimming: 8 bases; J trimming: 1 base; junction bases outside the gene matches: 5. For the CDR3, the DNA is TGTGCCAGCGCCCTCGGGGGGGGCACAGATACGCAGTATTTT. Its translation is CASALGGGTDTQYF.

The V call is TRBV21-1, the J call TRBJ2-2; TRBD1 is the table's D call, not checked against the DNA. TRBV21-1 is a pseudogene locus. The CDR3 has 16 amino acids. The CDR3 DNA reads TGTGCCAGCAGCCCCCGGGACAGGGGTAGACCCGGGGAGCTGTTTTTT. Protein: CASSPRDRGRPGELFF.

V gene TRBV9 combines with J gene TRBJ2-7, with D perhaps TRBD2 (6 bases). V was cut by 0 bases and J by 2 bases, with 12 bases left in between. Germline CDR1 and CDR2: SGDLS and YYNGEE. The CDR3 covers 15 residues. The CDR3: CASSVVAGNTYEQYF. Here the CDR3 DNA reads TGTGCCAGCAGCGTAGTTGCGGGAAATACCTACGAGCAGTACTTC.

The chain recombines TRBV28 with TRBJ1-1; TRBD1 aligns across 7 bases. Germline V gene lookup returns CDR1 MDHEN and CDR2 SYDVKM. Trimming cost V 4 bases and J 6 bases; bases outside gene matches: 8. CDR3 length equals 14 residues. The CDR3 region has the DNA TGTGCCAGCAGTTCTGGACAGGCTGCGGCTGAAGCTTTCTTT. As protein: CASSSGQAAAEAFF.